Shown below are 2 T cell receptor beta chains from a single sample sequenced in a study of T-cell memory formation after mild COVID-19. MiXCR was run by TCRdb on the 5' RACE reads, yielding one entry per CDR3 protein. The repertoire holds some 49,000 distinct CDR3 sequences, with 25% to 35% as singletons. The sample was PBMCs or a T cell subset sorted from them (not recorded which). These receptor sequences come from a man between 18 and 35 years old who had mild COVID-19 (a few samples of this study predate the infection). Cell type and time point are not known.

This clonotype was found a few times. The chain has TRBV27 and TRBJ1-5, with no clear D. Germline V gives CDR1 MNHEY, CDR2 SMNVEV (reference sequence). The CDR3 is made up of 17 amino acids. V gave up 5 bases and J gave up 0 bases, with 17 bases separating them. The CDR3: CASSPLPGRYSNQPQHF. CDR3 DNA: TGTGCCAGCAGTCCCCTTCCCGGCAGATATAGCAATCAGCCCCAGCATTTT.

The chain employs TRBV5-5 and TRBJ2-7; D tentatively fits TRBD1 or TRBD2 (5 bases each). CDR3 length: 14 amino acids. V shed 3 bases and J shed 3 bases, with 13 bases lying between them. The germline V gene encodes CDR1 SGHKS and CDR2 YYEKEE (reference sequence). CDR3 sequence reads: CASSYSRGFYEQYF. DNA of the CDR3: TGTGCCAGCAGCTACAGCCGGGGCTTCTACGAGCAGTACTTC.